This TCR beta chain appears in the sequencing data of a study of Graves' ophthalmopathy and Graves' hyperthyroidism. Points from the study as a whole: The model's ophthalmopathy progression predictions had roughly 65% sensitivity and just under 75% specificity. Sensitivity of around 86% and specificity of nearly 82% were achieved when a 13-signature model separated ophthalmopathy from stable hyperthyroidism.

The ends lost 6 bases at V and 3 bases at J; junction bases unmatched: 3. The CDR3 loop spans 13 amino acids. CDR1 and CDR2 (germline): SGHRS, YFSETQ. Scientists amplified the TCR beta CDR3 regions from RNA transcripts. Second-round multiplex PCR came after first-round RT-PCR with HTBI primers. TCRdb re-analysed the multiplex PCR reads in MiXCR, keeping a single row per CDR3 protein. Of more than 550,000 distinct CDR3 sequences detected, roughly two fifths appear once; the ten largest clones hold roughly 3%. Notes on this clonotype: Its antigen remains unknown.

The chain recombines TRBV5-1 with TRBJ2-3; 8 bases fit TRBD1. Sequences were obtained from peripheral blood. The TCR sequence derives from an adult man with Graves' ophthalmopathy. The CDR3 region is CASTRTGTDTQYF. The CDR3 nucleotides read TGCGCCAGCACCCGGACAGGGACAGATACGCAGTATTTT.